A single sample gave rise to the 18 T cell receptor beta chains below, sequenced in a study of blood T cell repertoires in COVID-19. Sequenced by immunoSEQ multiplex PCR; TCRdb stores in-frame clones only, minus some. The sample has about 300,000 clones, 70% to 90% seen once. Material: peripheral blood. The receptors originated from a woman aged 25 to 39 who had recovered from COVID-19.

V is TRBV10-3 and J is TRBJ1-5; 8 nucleotides match TRBD1. Germline V gene sequence: CDR1 ENHRY, CDR2 SYGVKD. Trimming at V came to 6 bases and at J to 4 bases, leaving 5 bases not matched to a gene. The CDR3 has 14 residues. Here the CDR3 reads CAISLDRGNQPQHF. CDR3 DNA sequence: TGTGCCATCAGCCTCGACAGGGGTAATCAGCCCCAGCATTTT.

This chain links TRBV7-9 with TRBJ2-7; no definite D call. CDR3 length equals 15 residues. Germline lookup yields CDR1 SEHNR and CDR2 FQNEAQ (reference sequence). Trimming cost V 3 bases and J 0 bases, with 12 bases left between them. CDR3 amino acids: CASSFDTQGSYEQYF. Written as DNA, the CDR3 is TGTGCCAGCAGCTTTGACACCCAAGGCTCCTACGAGCAGTACTTC.

This chain links TRBV29-1 with TRBJ2-7; TRBD2 is a possible D gene (6 bases). The CDR3 sequence is 15 residues long. Germline CDR1 is SQVTM and CDR2 is ANQGSEA. The V gene lost 6 bases and the J gene lost 2 bases, with 20 bases spanning the gap. The CDR3 loop reads CSVDKRGGGAYEQYF. DNA for the CDR3: TGCAGCGTCGACAAAAGGGGAGGAGGGGCCTACGAGCAGTACTTC.

This sequence joins TRBV15 and TRBJ2-7; a possible D gene is TRBD1 (6 bases). Germline V gene lookup returns CDR1 LNHNV and CDR2 YYDKDF (reference sequence). The CDR3 contains 14 residues. Trimming stripped 8 bases from V and 5 bases from J, with 19 bases between. DNA of the CDR3: TGTGCCACCGGGGGCGGACCGGCAGAAGACGAGCAGTACTTC. This encodes CATGGGPAEDEQYF.

This sequence joins TRBV28 and TRBJ1-2; D might be TRBD1 (6 bases). V gave up 5 bases and J gave up 0 bases, with 13 bases separating them. The length of the CDR3 is 15 residues. Germline V gene sequence: CDR1 MDHEN, CDR2 SYDVKM. In nucleotides, the CDR3 is TGTGCCAGCAGTACTACAGGGAAAGCTAACTATGGCTACACCTTC. Residues: CASSTTGKANYGYTF.

The chain links TRBV9 to TRBJ2-5; 10 bases align to TRBD2. This CDR3 has 16 amino acids. The ends lost 0 bases at V and 4 bases at J; junction bases unmatched: 6. The germline V gene has CDR1 SGDLS and CDR2 YYNGEE. The CDR3 DNA reads TGTGCCAGCAGCGTAGCTCTCCTAGCGGGGGTAGAGACCCAGTACTTC. Its protein is CASSVALLAGVETQYF.

This chain joins TRBV4-2 and TRBJ2-7; 8 bases fit TRBD2. Germline V gene sequence: CDR1 LGHNA, CDR2 YNFKEQ. The CDR3 totals 16 residues. V shed 1 base, J shed 6 bases, and the junction held 11 bases outside the gene matches. CDR3 in DNA: TGTGCCAGCAGCCAAGTGTTGACTAGCGTTTCTGGCGAGCAGTACTTC. Translation gives CASSQVLTSVSGEQYF.

CDR3 nucleotides: TGTGCCAGCAGCTTTAGCGTGGTGGTGGGACAGGGGGCCTACGAGCAGTACTTC. Residues: CASSFSVVVGQGAYEQYF. The chain combines TRBV7-9 with TRBJ2-7; TRBD1 matches 11 bases. Unmatched junction bases numbered 12, after V lost 3 bases and J lost 2 bases. The CDR3 has 18 residues. The germline V gene encodes CDR1 SEHNR and CDR2 FQNEAQ (reference sequence).

The chain joins TRBV19 to TRBJ2-3; possible D gene TRBD1, 6 bases. Trimming took 6 bases from V and 1 from J, leaving 14 bases between them. The CDR3 consists of 15 residues. Germline CDR1 LNHDA, CDR2 SQIVND (reference sequence). CDR3 residues: CASSTGSFRTDTQYF. The CDR3 DNA sequence: TGTGCCAGTAGCACAGGGTCATTCCGCACAGATACGCAGTATTTT.

The chain links TRBV20-1 to TRBJ2-3; D gene uncertain. The CDR3 loop spans 13 amino acids. V gave up 3 bases and J gave up 5 bases, with 12 bases separating them. Germline V gene sequence: CDR1 DFQATT, CDR2 SNEGSKA (reference sequence). CDR3 sequence: CSASLGTGDTQYF. In DNA, the CDR3 is TGCAGTGCTAGTCTGGGTACGGGAGATACGCAGTATTTT.

This CDR3 reads CAWSPQGGITDTQYF. The CDR3 DNA reads TGTGCCTGGAGTCCGCAGGGAGGGATCACAGATACGCAGTATTTT. This sequence joins TRBV30 and TRBJ2-3; 7 positions agree with TRBD2. Looked up from germline, CDR1 is GTSNPN and CDR2 is SVGIG (reference sequence). Germline trimming cut 2 bases from V and 2 bases from J; bases unmatched to any gene: 7. The CDR3 runs to 15 residues.

This clone was recorded once. This chain joins TRBV7-2 and TRBJ2-1; 9 bases match TRBD2. V was clipped by 1 base and J by 8 bases; unmatched bases: 6. Per germline, CDR1 SGHTA and CDR2 FQGNSA. The CDR3 contains 15 residues. The DNA for the CDR3 is TGTGCCAGCAGCTTAGAAGGGACTAGCAGTTATGAGCAGTTCTTC. Encoded protein: CASSLEGTSSYEQFF.

The chain couples TRBV27 to TRBJ2-3; D remains unclear. V was trimmed by 5 bases and J by 3 bases, leaving 3 bases between them. This CDR3 has 11 residues. Germline CDR1 MNHEY, CDR2 SMNVEV (reference sequence). CDR3 in DNA: TGTGCCAGCAGTACAACAGATACGCAGTATTTT. It encodes CASSTTDTQYF.

The chain joins TRBV4-1 to TRBJ1-5; D gene ambiguous. The CDR3 is 13 amino acids. Germline CDR1 MGHRA, CDR2 YSYEKL. Trimming pared 2 bases from V and 7 bases from J, leaving 9 bases between. CDR3 sequence (DNA): TGCGCCAGCAGCCAATACTCCCGGCAGCCCCAGCATTTT. This encodes CASSQYSRQPQHF.

This chain connects TRBV11-3 to TRBJ2-1; D perhaps matches TRBD2 (5 bases). Germline V gene sequence: CDR1 SGHNT, CDR2 YENEEA. The CDR3 runs to 11 residues. The V and J ends lost 1 base and 10 bases respectively, with 5 bases between them. CDR3 sequence reads: CASSLGGEQFF. In DNA form, the CDR3 reads TGTGCCAGCAGCTTAGGCGGGGAGCAGTTCTTC. The full variable domain, completed using reference TRBV11-3 and TRBJ2-1, is EAGVVQSPRYKIIEKKQPVAFWCNPISGHNTLYWYLQNLGQGPELLIRYENEEAVDDSQLPKDRFSAERLKGVDSTLKIQPAELGDSAVYLCASSLGGEQFFGPGTRLTVL.

The rearrangement links TRBV28 to TRBJ2-3; 8 bases line up with TRBD2. J gave up 6 bases and V 5 bases, and 13 bases lay outside the gene matches. The CDR3 has 16 amino acids. Germline-derived CDR1 and CDR2 are MDHEN and SYDVKM. CDR3 sequence reads: CASSGGLGRVQDTQYF. The CDR3 DNA reads as TGTGCCAGCAGTGGGGGACTAGGACGGGTTCAGGATACGCAGTATTTT.

The rearrangement joins TRBV6-4 to TRBJ2-2; TRBD1 agrees at 11 bases. The CDR3 loop spans 17 amino acids. Trimming cost V 0 bases and J 3 bases; bases outside gene matches: 3. Germline CDR1 reads MRHNA; CDR2 reads SNTAGT. The CDR3 reads CASSDSGGQGDTGELFF. In nucleotides, the CDR3 is TGTGCCAGCAGTGACTCGGGGGGACAGGGGGACACCGGGGAGCTGTTTTTT.

The chain carries TRBV6-1 and TRBJ2-3, with D perhaps TRBD1 (7 bases). Germline CDR1 and CDR2: MNHNS and SASEGT. The CDR3 consists of 18 residues. V was shortened by 2 bases and J by 2 bases, with 20 bases between the two germline ends. In nucleotides, the CDR3 is TGTGCCAGCAGTGAACAGGGGGGAAGCCTTGTCCCCACAGATACGCAGTATTTT. Its protein product is CASSEQGGSLVPTDTQYF.